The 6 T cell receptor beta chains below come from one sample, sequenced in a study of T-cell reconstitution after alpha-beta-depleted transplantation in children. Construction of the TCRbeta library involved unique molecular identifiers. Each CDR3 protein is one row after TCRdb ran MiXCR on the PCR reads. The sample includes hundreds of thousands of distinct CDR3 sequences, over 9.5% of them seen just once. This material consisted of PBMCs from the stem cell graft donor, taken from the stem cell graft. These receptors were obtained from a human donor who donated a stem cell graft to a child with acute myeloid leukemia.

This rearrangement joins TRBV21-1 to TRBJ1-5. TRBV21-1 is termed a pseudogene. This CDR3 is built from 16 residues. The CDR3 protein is CASSKTKLCSNQPQHF. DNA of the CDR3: TGTGCCAGCAGCAAAACTAAACTGTGTAGCAATCAGCCCCAGCATTTT.

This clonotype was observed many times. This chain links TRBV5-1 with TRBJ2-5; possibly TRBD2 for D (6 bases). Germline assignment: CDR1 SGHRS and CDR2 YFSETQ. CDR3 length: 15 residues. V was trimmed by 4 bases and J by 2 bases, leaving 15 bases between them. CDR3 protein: CASSPLSGGQETQYF. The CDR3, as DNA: TGCGCCAGCAGCCCCCTTAGCGGCGGACAAGAGACCCAGTACTTC. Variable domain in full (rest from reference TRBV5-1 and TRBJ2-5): KAGVTQTPRYLIKTRGQQVTLSCSPISGHRSVSWYQQTPGQGLQFLFEYFSETQRNKGNFPGRFSGRQFSNSRSEMNVSTLELGDSALYLCASSPLSGGQETQYFGPGTRLLVL.

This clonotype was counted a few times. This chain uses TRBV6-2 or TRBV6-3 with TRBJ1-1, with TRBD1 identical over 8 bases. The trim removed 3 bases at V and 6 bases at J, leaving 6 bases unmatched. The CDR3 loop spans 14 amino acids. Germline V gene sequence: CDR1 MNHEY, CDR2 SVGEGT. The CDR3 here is CASSYTGTGPEAFF. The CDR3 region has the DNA TGTGCCAGCAGTTATACCGGGACAGGTCCTGAAGCTTTCTTT.

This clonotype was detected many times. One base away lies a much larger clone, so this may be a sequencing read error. DNA of the CDR3: TGTGCCTGCAGCGTAACCCCAGCTGTGGGGGTGGGACCCGGGGAGCTGTTTTTT. Translating it yields CACSVTPAVGVGPGELFF. The rearrangement links TRBV9 to TRBJ2-2; D is possibly TRBD1 or TRBD2 (5 bases each). The germline V gene has CDR1 SGDLS and CDR2 YYNGEE. CDR3 length: 18 amino acids. Full variable domain (remainder filled in from reference TRBV9 and TRBJ2-2): DSGVTQTPKHLITATGQRVTLRCSPRSGDLSVYWYQQSLDQGLQFLIQYYNGEERAKGNILERFSAQQFPDLHSELNLSSLELGDSALYFCACSVTPAVGVGPGELFFGEGSRLTVL.

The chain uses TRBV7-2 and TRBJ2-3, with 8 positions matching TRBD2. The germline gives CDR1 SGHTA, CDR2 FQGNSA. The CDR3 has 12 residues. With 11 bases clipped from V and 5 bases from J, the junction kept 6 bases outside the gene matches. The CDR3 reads CALGRAKDTQYF. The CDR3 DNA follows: TGTGCCCTCGGGAGGGCCAAAGATACGCAGTATTTT.

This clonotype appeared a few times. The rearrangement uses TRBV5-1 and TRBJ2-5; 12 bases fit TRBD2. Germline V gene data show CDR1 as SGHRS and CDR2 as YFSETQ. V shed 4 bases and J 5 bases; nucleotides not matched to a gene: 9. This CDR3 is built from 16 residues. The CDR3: CASSPGLAGSLETQYF. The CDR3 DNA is TGCGCCAGCAGCCCGGGACTAGCGGGTTCTTTGGAGACCCAGTACTTC.